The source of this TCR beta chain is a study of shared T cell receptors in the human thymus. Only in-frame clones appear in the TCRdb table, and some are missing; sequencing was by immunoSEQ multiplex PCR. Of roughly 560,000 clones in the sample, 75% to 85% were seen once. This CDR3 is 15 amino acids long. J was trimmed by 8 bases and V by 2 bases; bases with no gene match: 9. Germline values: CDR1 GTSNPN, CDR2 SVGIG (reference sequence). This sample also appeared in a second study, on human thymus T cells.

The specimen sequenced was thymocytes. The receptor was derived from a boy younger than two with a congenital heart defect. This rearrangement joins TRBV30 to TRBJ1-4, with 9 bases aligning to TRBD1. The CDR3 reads CAWSYGDRVREKLFF. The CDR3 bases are TGTGCCTGGAGTTACGGGGACAGGGTGAGGGAAAAACTGTTTTTT.